This TCR beta chain is drawn from a study of blood T cells in healthy people across ages. Whole-study findings and limits: The percentage of naive T cells correlated strongly with TCR beta diversity.

Each donor had around 11 milliliters of peripheral blood drawn. Each sample yielded at least 6 million isolated PBMCs. The V end was cut by 4 bases, the J end by 1 base, with 7 bases between. CDR3 length: 13 amino acids. Germline loops: CDR1 ENHRY, CDR2 SYGVKD. Using a J-beta primer mix together with a sample-barcoded 5' primer, a second PCR was run for roughly 6 to 12 cycles. One entry per CDR3 protein, called by TCRdb with MiXCR from the 5' RACE reads. The data show around 1,000,000 distinct CDR3 sequences, 30% to 40% seen once. Points on this clonotype: Its antigen is unknown.

The sequenced sample was blood. The receptor was isolated from a man aged 18-30 years in good health. The chain carries TRBV10-3 and TRBJ2-5; D may be TRBD1 (5 bases). The CDR3 loop reads CAISGGSQETQYF. The DNA for the CDR3 is TGTGCCATCAGTGGGGGCTCCCAAGAGACCCAGTACTTC.